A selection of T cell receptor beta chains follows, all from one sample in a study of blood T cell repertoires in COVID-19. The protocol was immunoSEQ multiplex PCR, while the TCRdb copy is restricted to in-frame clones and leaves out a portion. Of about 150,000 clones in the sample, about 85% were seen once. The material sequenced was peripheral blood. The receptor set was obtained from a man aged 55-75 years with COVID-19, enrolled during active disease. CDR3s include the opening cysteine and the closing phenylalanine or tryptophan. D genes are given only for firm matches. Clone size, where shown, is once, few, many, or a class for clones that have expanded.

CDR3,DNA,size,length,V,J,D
CASSSQTAYNEQFF,TGTGCCAGCAGCTCCCAGACAGCCTACAATGAGCAGTTCTTC,few,14,TRBV9,TRBJ2-1,NA
CASSKDRVNSYEQYF,TGTGCCAGCAGTAAGGACAGGGTGAACTCCTACGAGCAGTACTTC,NA,15,TRBV6-5,TRBJ2-7,TRBD1
CASSSGTGGLVTEAFF,TGTGCCAGCAGCTCGGGGACAGGGGGCTTGGTCACTGAAGCTTTCTTT,NA,16,TRBV7-8,TRBJ1-1,TRBD1
CASSRDRAVDGYTF,TGTGCCAGCAGCAGAGACAGGGCGGTTGACGGCTACACCTTC,NA,14,TRBV7-2,TRBJ1-2,TRBD1
CASSLGPGLDTEAFF,TGTGCCAGCAGCTTAGGCCCAGGTTTGGACACTGAAGCTTTCTTT,NA,15,TRBV11-3,TRBJ1-1,NA
CASSEGLAIVTGELFF,TGTGCCAGCAGTGAAGGACTAGCGATAGTCACCGGGGAGCTGTTTTTT,NA,16,TRBV6-1,TRBJ2-2,TRBD2
CASSLMGSTAIRELFF,TGTGCCAGCAGCTTAATGGGCTCTACTGCGATAAGGGAGCTGTTTTTT,NA,16,TRBV7-2,TRBJ2-2,NA
CASRQDTYTEAFF,TGCGCCAGCAGGCAGGACACATACACTGAAGCTTTCTTT,NA,13,TRBV5-1,TRBJ1-1,NA
CASSRPETGYSSPLHF,TGTGCCAGTAGTAGACCGGAGACAGGATATTCTTCACCCCTCCACTTT,NA,16,TRBV19,TRBJ1-6,NA
CASTALDQATDTQYF,TGTGCCAGCACCGCCCTGGATCAGGCCACAGATACGCAGTATTTT,NA,15,TRBV2,TRBJ2-3,NA
CASSPDSNTEAFF,TGTGCCAGCTCACCGGACAGTAACACTGAAGCTTTCTTT,NA,13,TRBV18,TRBJ1-1,NA
CASTSLSGGDPPFGYGYTF,TGTGCCAGTACCTCACTGTCTGGAGGGGACCCCCCTTTTGGCTATGGCTACACCTTC,NA,19,TRBV19,TRBJ1-2,NA
CASSFLNTIYF,TGTGCCAGCAGCTTCCTAAACACCATATATTTT,NA,11,TRBV7-8,TRBJ1-3,NA
CASSEQDNNYGYTF,TGTGCCAGCAGTGAGCAGGACAATAACTATGGCTACACCTTC,once,14,TRBV6-1,TRBJ1-2,NA
CARRVGPSGNTIYF,TGTGCTAGGAGGGTAGGTCCCTCTGGAAACACCATATATTTT,NA,14,TRBV12-5,TRBJ1-3,NA
CASSQSSPQTGDYGYTF,TGCGCCAGCAGCCAATCGTCCCCCCAAACAGGGGACTATGGCTACACCTTC,NA,17,TRBV4-1,TRBJ1-2,TRBD1
CASSQDRGDYGYTF,TGTGCCAGCAGCCAGGACAGGGGGGACTATGGCTACACCTTC,NA,14,TRBV13,TRBJ1-2,TRBD1
CASSLIVRTEAFF,TGTGCCAGCAGTTTAATCGTTCGCACTGAAGCTTTCTTT,few,13,TRBV28,TRBJ1-1,NA
CASSRTAISGNTIYF,TGTGCCAGTAGTCGGACAGCAATCTCTGGAAACACCATATATTTT,NA,15,TRBV5-6,TRBJ1-3,NA
CASSLEEGSYNEQFF,TGTGCCAGCAGCTTAGAGGAGGGCTCCTACAATGAGCAGTTCTTC,NA,15,TRBV7-3,TRBJ2-1,NA
CATSDFSTGNYGYTF,TGTGCCACCAGTGATTTCTCGACAGGGAACTATGGCTACACCTTC,few,15,TRBV24-1,TRBJ1-2,TRBD1
CASSTRQGSQETQYF,TGTGCCAGCAGTACCAGGCAGGGGTCCCAAGAGACCCAGTACTTC,NA,15,TRBV6-2/TRBV6-3,TRBJ2-5,NA
CSARLGAEAFF,TGCAGTGCTAGGCTGGGGGCAGAAGCTTTCTTT,few,11,TRBV20-1,TRBJ1-1,NA
CAWSVDRGFGEQFF,TGTGCCTGGAGTGTCGACAGGGGATTCGGTGAGCAGTTCTTC,NA,14,TRBV30,TRBJ2-1,TRBD1
CATSDRTGPGQPQHF,TGTGCCACCAGTGATCGGACAGGGCCCGGTCAGCCCCAGCATTTT,NA,15,TRBV24-1,TRBJ1-5,TRBD1
CASSQEVVVPSYEQYF,TGCGCCAGCAGCCAAGAGGTTGTGGTCCCTAGCTACGAGCAGTACTTC,NA,16,TRBV4-3,TRBJ2-7,NA
CASFGTGGEMGFYNEQFF,TGTGCCAGCTTCGGGACAGGGGGCGAGATGGGCTTCTACAATGAGCAGTTCTTC,NA,18,TRBV28,TRBJ2-1,TRBD1
CASSLFLGGEQFF,TGTGCCAGCAGTTTGTTCTTGGGGGGTGAGCAGTTCTTC,NA,13,TRBV12-3/TRBV12-4,TRBJ2-1,NA
CASFGAGELFF,TGTGCCAGCTTCGGTGCCGGGGAGCTGTTTTTT,NA,11,TRBV6-6,TRBJ2-2,NA
CASSLGTAQETQYF,TGTGCCAGCAGCTTAGGGACAGCGCAAGAGACCCAGTACTTC,NA,14,TRBV7-9,TRBJ2-5,NA
CAWNSGGTEAFF,TGTGCCTGGAACTCGGGGGGTACTGAAGCTTTCTTT,few,12,TRBV30,TRBJ1-1,NA
CASSQDREETQYF,TGTGCCAGCAGCCAAGACAGGGAAGAGACCCAGTACTTC,NA,13,TRBV3-1/TRBV3-2,TRBJ2-5,NA
CASSYIGERGEQYF,TGTGCCAGCAGTTACATAGGAGAACGAGGCGAGCAGTACTTC,NA,14,TRBV6-6,TRBJ2-7,NA
CASSYSKETQYF,TGTGCCAGCAGTTACTCTAAAGAGACCCAGTACTTC,once,12,TRBV6-6,TRBJ2-5,NA
CASSVDGYQETQYF,TGTGCCAGCAGCGTAGACGGGTACCAAGAGACCCAGTACTTC,NA,14,TRBV9,TRBJ2-5,NA
CASSLGSTGENIQYF,TGTGCCAGCAGCTTAGGTTCGACAGGGGAAAACATTCAGTACTTC,few,15,TRBV7-9,TRBJ2-4,TRBD1
CASSLMAVPGETQYF,TGTGCTAGCAGCTTAATGGCGGTCCCTGGGGAGACCCAGTACTTC,NA,15,TRBV7-7,TRBJ2-5,NA
CAIQTGGYQPQHF,TGTGCCATCCAAACCGGGGGATATCAGCCCCAGCATTTT,NA,13,TRBV12-3/TRBV12-4,TRBJ1-5,NA
CASSQDPTGGNTIYF,TGCGCCAGCAGCCAAGACCCGACAGGCGGAAACACCATATATTTT,NA,15,TRBV4-3,TRBJ1-3,NA
CASSVRILALGSYNEQFF,TGTGCCAGCAGCGTAAGGATACTAGCGTTAGGCTCCTACAATGAGCAGTTCTTC,NA,18,TRBV9,TRBJ2-1,TRBD2
CASSSRGEGTEAFF,TGTGCCAGCAGCTCCAGGGGCGAAGGCACTGAAGCTTTCTTT,NA,14,TRBV11-3,TRBJ1-1,NA
CASGERGSYEQYF,TGTGCCAGCGGCGAGCGGGGGAGCTACGAGCAGTACTTC,NA,13,TRBV7-9,TRBJ2-7,TRBD2
CATSTGTSYEQYF,TGTGCCACCTCGACAGGGACCTCCTACGAGCAGTACTTC,NA,13,TRBV19,TRBJ2-7,TRBD1
CASTGGGFNYGYTF,TGTGCCAGCACTGGCGGGGGATTTAACTATGGCTACACCTTC,NA,14,TRBV6-5,TRBJ1-2,NA
CASTRETSGRALGELFF,TGCGCCAGCACCAGAGAGACTAGCGGGAGGGCCTTGGGGGAGCTGTTTTTT,NA,17,TRBV5-1,TRBJ2-2,TRBD2
CASSRAPGITEAFF,TGCGCCAGCAGCCGTGCGCCGGGGATCACTGAAGCTTTCTTT,NA,14,TRBV5-1,TRBJ1-1,NA
CASSQGPAGTEAFF,TGTGCCAGCAGCCAAGGACCCGCGGGCACTGAAGCTTTCTTT,NA,14,TRBV5-6,TRBJ1-1,NA
CSASPQGVYTGELFF,TGCAGTGCTAGTCCACAGGGGGTGTACACCGGGGAGCTGTTTTTT,NA,15,TRBV20-1,TRBJ2-2,TRBD1